The 2 T cell receptor beta chains listed next were all sequenced from one sample in a study of CD8+ T cells in alopecia areata. cDNA reverse transcribed from extracted RNA served as the sequencing template. Profiling relied on immunoSEQ multiplex PCR, and the TCRdb table lists in-frame clones only, not all of them. Here the sample spans some 99,000 clones, 40% to 55% being singletons. The sequenced sample was CD4+ T cells sorted from blood. The receptors were sampled from a human donor with alopecia areata.

CDR3 coding DNA: TGTGCCTACGTGGACAGGGAGATCAAAGTGAACACTGAAGCTTTCTTT. Amino acid sequence: CAYVDREIKVNTEAFF. The chain recombines TRBV30 with TRBJ1-1; 8 bases align to TRBD1. Germline V gene sequence: CDR1 GTSNPN, CDR2 SVGIG (reference sequence). This CDR3 comprises 16 residues. The trim removed 7 bases at V and 0 bases at J, leaving 13 bases unmatched. Variable domain in full (rest from reference TRBV30 and TRBJ1-1): SQTIHQWPATLVQPVGSPLSLECTVEGTSNPNLYWYRQAAGRGLQLLFYSVGIGQISSEVPQNLSASRPQDRQFILSSKKLLLSDSGFYLCAYVDREIKVNTEAFFGQGTRLTVV.

The rearrangement joins TRBV6-5 to TRBJ2-5, with D maybe TRBD2 (6 bases). CDR1 is MNHEY, CDR2 SVGAGI, per germline. The CDR3 is 13 amino acids. The V gene lost 4 bases and the J gene lost 6 bases, with 12 bases spanning the gap. The DNA for the CDR3 is TGTGCCAGCAGTTTGGAGGGGCTGAAGACCCAGTACTTC. This encodes CASSLEGLKTQYF.